This T cell receptor beta chain was observed in a study of monozygotic twins with inflammatory bowel disease. Study-wide points: IBD patients shared fewer clonotypes with others than healthy twins, especially with disease activity. None of the different T cell subtypes could be distinguished from one another.

TCRdb reprocessed the 5' RACE reads; each CDR3 protein has one entry and no DNA is given. The sample has about 440,000 distinct CDR3 sequences. The CDR3 has 13 residues. Germline V lookup: CDR1 KGHSH, CDR2 LQKENI. A word on this clonotype: Its antigen is still unknown.

The draw for each donor consisted of a single 2.5 ml blood sample. The rearrangement links TRBV18 to TRBJ2-1. Sequencing was carried out using blood. The receptor comes from a human donor with ulcerative colitis or Crohn's disease, or a healthy co-twin of an affected twin (not recorded which). The CDR3 reads CASSPLAYNEQFF.